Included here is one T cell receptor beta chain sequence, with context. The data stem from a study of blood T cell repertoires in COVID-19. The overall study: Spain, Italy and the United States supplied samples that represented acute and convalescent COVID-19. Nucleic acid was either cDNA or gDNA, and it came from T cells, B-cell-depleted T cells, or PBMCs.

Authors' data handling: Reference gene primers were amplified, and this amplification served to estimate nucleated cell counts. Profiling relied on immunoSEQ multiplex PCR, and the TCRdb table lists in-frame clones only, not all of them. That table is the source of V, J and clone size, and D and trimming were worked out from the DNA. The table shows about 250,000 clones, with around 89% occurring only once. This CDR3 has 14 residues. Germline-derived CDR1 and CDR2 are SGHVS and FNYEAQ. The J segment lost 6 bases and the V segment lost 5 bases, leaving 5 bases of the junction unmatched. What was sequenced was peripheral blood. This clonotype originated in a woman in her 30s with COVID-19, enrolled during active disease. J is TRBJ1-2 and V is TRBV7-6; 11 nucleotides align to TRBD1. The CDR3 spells CASSRGQGVHGYTF. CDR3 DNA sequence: TGTGCCAGCAGCCGGGGACAGGGGGTCCATGGCTACACCTTC.